This TCR beta chain was captured by sequencing in a study of OX40 agonist ivuxolimab in advanced cancers. About the study: Ivuxolimab is a fully human IgG2 antibody that activates OX40 (CD134). Hepatocellular carcinoma, melanoma, renal cell or head and neck cancer occurred in dose-escalation patients. Allowance was made for prior anti-PD-1, anti-PD-L1 or anti-CTLA-4 therapy, and around 41% had some.

CDR1 and CDR2 from the germline V gene are SGHRS and YFSETQ. Between the trimmed V and J ends, which lost 1 base and 1 base, there was a span of 11 bases. This CDR3 comprises 15 residues. Baseline, cycle 4 day 1, and cycle 7 day 1 were the blood sampling points. The protocol was immunoSEQ multiplex PCR, while the TCRdb copy is restricted to in-frame clones and leaves out a portion. The table includes about 40,000 clones, around 89% detected once. V gene TRBV5-1 combines with J gene TRBJ2-5; D is tentatively TRBD1 or TRBD2 (5 bases each). This clonotype was sampled from an adult with an advanced solid tumor such as melanoma, head and neck, liver or kidney cancer. This sample comprised CD4+ or CD8+ T cells sorted from blood, obtained in a trial of the OX40 agonist ivuxolimab. DNA for the CDR3: TGCGCCAGCAGCTTGTACGCAGGGACCCAAGAGACCCAGTACTTC. This sequence encodes CASSLYAGTQETQYF.